This T cell receptor beta chain was observed in a study of blood T cell repertoires in COVID-19. Study background: Whether acute or convalescent, the COVID-19 samples came from the United States, Italy and Spain. The analysed material was cDNA or gDNA that came from T cells, B-cell-depleted T cells, or PBMCs.

The CDR3 is 17 residues long. After removal of 3 bases from V and 7 bases from J, the junction contained 9 bases not matched to a gene. Germline CDR1 reads SGDLS; CDR2 reads YYNGEE. Authors' analysis steps: Amplified reference gene primers provided the basis for estimating nucleated cell counts. Clones were sequenced by immunoSEQ multiplex PCR, and TCRdb holds only the in-frame ones, with some missing. V and J calls and clone size are given by that table; D and trimming were obtained from the DNA. The profile shows just over 90,000 clones, 70% to 90% of them singletons. The gene calls are TRBV9 and TRBJ2-2; 13 nucleotides line up with TRBD2. Material for sequencing was peripheral blood. The sequence was obtained from a woman of 80 years or more with acute or convalescent COVID-19. The CDR3: CASSARGLAGVNGELFF. CDR3 coding DNA: TGTGCCAGCAGCGCCCGAGGACTAGCGGGGGTAAACGGGGAGCTGTTTTTT.